This T cell receptor beta chain was retrieved from a study of CD8+ T cells in alopecia areata. General study findings and limits: There were many expanded lesional clones persisting in scalp and blood during tofacitinib.

Treatment meaning: oral pan-JAK inhibitor, 5-10 mg twice daily. Concerning this clone: What it recognizes is unknown.

Extraction of RNA preceded its reverse transcription into cDNA, which served as the sequencing template. Measured with immunoSEQ multiplex PCR; TCRdb has only the in-frame clones, and not every one. The sample holds about 120,000 clones, roughly three fifths seen once. This CDR3 comprises 14 residues. Germline V gene lookup returns CDR1 PRHDT and CDR2 FYEKMQ (reference sequence). Trimming cost V 5 bases and J 0 bases; bases outside gene matches: 2. This material consisted of CD4+ T cells sorted from blood, taken at week 24, from a patient treated with tofacitinib. The chain combines TRBV13 with TRBJ2-3, with TRBD2 matching 7 bases. The TCR sequence derives from a human donor with alopecia areata. The CDR3 DNA follows: TGTGCCAGCAGCGGGAGGGCCAGCACAGATACGCAGTATTTT. It encodes CASSGRASTDTQYF.